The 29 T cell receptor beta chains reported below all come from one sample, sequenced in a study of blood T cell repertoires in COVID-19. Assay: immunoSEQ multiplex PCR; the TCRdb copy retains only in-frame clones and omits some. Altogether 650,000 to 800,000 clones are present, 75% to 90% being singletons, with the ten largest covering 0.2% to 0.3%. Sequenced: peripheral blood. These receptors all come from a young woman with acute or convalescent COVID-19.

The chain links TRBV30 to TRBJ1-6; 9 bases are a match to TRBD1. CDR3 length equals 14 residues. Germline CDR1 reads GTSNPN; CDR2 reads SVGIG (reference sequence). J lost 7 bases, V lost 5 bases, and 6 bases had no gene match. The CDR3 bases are TGTGCCTGGTCTACCGGGACAGGGAATTCACCCCTCCACTTT. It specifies CAWSTGTGNSPLHF.

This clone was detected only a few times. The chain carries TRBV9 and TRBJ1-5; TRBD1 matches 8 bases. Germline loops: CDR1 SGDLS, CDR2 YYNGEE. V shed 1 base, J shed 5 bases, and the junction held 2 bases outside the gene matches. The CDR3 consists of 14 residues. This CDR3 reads CASSVTGGYQPQHF. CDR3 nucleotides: TGTGCCAGCAGCGTAACAGGGGGGTATCAGCCCCAGCATTTT.

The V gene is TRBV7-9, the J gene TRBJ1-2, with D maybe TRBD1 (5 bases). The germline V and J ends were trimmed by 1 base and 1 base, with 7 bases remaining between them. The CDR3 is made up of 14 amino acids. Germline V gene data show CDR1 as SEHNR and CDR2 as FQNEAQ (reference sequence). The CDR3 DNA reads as TGTGCCAGCAGCTTAGACAGGATTAACTATGGCTACACCTTC. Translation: CASSLDRINYGYTF.

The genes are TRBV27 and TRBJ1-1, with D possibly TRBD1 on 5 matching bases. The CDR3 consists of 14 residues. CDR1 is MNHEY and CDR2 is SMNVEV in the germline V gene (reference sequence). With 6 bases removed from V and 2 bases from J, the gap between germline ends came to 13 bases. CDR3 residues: CASRDPGRNTEAFF. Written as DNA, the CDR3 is TGTGCCAGCAGGGACCCAGGGCGTAACACTGAAGCTTTCTTT.

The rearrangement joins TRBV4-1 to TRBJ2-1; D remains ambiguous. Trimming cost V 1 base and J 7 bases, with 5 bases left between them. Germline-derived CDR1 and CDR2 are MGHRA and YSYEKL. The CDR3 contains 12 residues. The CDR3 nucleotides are TGCGCCAGCAGCCAAGGCGGTAATGAGCAGTTCTTC. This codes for CASSQGGNEQFF.

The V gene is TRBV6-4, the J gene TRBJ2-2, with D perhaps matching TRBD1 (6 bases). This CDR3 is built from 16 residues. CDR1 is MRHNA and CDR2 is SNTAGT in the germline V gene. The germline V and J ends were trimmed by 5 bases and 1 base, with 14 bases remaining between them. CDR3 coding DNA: TGTGCCAGCAGTTCTCGGACAGTTCGGAACACCGGGGAGCTGTTTTTT. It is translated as CASSSRTVRNTGELFF.

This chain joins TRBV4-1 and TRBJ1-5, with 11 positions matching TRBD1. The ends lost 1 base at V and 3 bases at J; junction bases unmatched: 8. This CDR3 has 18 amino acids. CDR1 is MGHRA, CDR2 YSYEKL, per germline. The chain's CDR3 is CASSQVPGQGVTNQPQHF. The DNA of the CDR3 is TGCGCCAGCAGCCAAGTACCGGGACAGGGGGTAACCAATCAGCCCCAGCATTTT.

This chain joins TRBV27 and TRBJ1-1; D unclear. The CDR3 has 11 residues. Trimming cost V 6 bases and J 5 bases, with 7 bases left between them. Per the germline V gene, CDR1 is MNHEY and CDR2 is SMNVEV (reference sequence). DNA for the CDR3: TGTGCCAGCAGAGAGGCGACTGAAGCTTTCTTT. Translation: CASREATEAFF.

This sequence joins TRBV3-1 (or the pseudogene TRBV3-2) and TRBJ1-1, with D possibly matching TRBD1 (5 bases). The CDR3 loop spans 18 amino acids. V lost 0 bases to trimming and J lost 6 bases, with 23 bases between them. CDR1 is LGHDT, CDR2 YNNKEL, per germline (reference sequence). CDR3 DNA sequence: TGTGCCAGCAGCCAAGATTTCGAGGCAGGGAACTTGAGTCCTGAAGCTTTCTTT. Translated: CASSQDFEAGNLSPEAFF.

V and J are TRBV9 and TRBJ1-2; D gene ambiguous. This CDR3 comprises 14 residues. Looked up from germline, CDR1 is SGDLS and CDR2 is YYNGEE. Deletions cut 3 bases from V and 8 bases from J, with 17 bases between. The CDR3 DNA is TGTGCCAGCAGCGGCTGGCAATTAACGGGGGGCTACACCTTC. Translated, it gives CASSGWQLTGGYTF.

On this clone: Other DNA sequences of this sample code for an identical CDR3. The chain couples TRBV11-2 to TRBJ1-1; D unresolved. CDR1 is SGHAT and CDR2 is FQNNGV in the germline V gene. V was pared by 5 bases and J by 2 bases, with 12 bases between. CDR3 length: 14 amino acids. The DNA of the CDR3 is TGTGCCAGCAGCCCCCGGACGGGAAACACTGAAGCTTTCTTT. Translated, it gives CASSPRTGNTEAFF.

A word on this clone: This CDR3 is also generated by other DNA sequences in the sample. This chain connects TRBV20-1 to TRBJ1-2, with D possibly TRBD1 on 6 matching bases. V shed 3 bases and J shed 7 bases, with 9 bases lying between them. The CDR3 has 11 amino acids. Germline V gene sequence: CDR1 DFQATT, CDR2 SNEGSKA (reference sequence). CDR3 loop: CSASQGTGYTF. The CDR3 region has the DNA TGCAGTGCTAGCCAGGGGACTGGCTACACCTTC.

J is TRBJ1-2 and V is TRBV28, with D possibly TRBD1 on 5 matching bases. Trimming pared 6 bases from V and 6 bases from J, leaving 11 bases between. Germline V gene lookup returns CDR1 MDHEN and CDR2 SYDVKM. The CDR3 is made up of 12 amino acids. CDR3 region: CASSPGGNGYTF. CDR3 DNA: TGTGCCAGCAGCCCCGGGGGAAATGGCTACACCTTC.

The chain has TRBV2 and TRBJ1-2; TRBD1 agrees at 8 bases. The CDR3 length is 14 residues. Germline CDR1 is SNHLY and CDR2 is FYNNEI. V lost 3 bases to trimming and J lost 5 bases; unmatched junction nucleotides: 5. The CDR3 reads CASSDRGLEYGYTF. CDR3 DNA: TGTGCCAGCAGTGACAGGGGGCTCGAATATGGCTACACCTTC.

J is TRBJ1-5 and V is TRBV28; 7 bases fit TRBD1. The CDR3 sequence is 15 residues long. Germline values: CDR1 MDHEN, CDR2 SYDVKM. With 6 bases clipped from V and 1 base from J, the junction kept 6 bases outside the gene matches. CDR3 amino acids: CASRYPTGSNQPQHF. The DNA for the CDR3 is TGTGCCAGCAGATACCCGACAGGGAGCAATCAGCCCCAGCATTTT.

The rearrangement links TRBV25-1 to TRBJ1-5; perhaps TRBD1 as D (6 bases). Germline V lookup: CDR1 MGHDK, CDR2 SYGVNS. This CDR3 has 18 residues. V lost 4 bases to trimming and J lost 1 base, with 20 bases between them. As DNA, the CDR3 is TGTGCCAGCAGTGGATCGGGGACACTCAAGCTAAGCAATCAGCCCCAGCATTTT. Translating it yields CASSGSGTLKLSNQPQHF.

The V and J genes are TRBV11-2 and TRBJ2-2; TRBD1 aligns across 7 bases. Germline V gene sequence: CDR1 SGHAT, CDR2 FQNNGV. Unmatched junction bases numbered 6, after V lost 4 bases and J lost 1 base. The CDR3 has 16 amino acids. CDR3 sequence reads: CASSSSGTVNTGELFF. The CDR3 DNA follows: TGTGCCAGCAGCTCCTCCGGGACAGTGAACACCGGGGAGCTGTTTTTT. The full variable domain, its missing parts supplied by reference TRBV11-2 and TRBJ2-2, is EAGVAQSPRYKIIEKRQSVAFWCNPISGHATLYWYQQILGQGPKLLIQFQNNGVVDDSQLPKDRFSAERLKGVDSTLKIQPAKLEDSAVYLCASSSSGTVNTGELFFGEGSRLTVL.

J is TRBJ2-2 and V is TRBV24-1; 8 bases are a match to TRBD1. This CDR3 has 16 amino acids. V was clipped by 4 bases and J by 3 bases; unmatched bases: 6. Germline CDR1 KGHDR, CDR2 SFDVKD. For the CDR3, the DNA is TGTGCCACCAGTGACCCTGACAGGGGTGACACCGGGGAGCTGTTTTTT. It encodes CATSDPDRGDTGELFF.

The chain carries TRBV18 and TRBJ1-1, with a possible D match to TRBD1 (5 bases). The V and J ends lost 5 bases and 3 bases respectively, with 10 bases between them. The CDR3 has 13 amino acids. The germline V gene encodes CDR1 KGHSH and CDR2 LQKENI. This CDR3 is CASSSDSYTEAFF. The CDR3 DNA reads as TGTGCCAGCTCATCCGACAGTTACACTGAAGCTTTCTTT.

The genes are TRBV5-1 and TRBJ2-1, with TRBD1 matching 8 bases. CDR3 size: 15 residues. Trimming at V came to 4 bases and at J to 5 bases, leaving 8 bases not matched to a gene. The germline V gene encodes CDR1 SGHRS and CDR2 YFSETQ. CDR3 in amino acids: CASSPGTGQNNEQFF. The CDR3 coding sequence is TGCGCCAGCAGCCCCGGGACAGGTCAAAACAATGAGCAGTTCTTC.

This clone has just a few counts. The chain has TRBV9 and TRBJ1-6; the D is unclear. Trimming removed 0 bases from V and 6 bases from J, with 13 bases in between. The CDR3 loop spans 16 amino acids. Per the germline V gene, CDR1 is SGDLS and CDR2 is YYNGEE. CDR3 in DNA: TGTGCCAGCAGCGTAGGGGTAGGGAGCCTTAATTCACCCCTCCACTTT. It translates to CASSVGVGSLNSPLHF.

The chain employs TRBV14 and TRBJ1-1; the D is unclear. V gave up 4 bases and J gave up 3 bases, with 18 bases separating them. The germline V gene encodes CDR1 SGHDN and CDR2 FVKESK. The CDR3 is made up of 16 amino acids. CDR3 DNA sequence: TGTGCCAGCAGCCCAAGCCAACAGCGGTCCCACACTGAAGCTTTCTTT. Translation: CASSPSQQRSHTEAFF. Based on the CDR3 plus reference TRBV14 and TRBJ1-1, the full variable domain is EAGVTQFPSHSVIEKGQTVTLRCDPISGHDNLYWYRRVMGKEIKFLLHFVKESKQDESGMPNNRFLAERTGGTYSTLKVQPAELEDSGVYFCASSPSQQRSHTEAFFGQGTRLTVV.

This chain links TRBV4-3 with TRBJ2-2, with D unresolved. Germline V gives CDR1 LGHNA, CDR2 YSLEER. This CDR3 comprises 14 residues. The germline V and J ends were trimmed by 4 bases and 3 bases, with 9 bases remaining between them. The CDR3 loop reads CASSRSRYTGELFF. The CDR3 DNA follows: TGCGCCAGCAGCCGAAGTCGGTACACCGGGGAGCTGTTTTTT.

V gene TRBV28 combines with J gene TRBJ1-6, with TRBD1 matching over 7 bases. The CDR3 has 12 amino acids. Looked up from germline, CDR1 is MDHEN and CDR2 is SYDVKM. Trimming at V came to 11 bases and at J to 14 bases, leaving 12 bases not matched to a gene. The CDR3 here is CASRTGSETLHF. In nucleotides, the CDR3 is TGTGCCTCCAGGACAGGTTCTGAGACCCTCCACTTT.

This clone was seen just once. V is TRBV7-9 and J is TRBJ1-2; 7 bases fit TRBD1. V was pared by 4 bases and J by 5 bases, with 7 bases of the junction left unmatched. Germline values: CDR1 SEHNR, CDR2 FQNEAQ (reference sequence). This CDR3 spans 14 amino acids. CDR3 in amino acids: CASSSTTGSYGYTF. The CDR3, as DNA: TGTGCCAGCAGCTCCACGACAGGGTCATATGGCTACACCTTC.

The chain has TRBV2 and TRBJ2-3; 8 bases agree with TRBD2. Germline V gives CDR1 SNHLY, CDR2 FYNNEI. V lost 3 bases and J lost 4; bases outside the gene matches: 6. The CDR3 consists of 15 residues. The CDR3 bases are TGTGCCAGCAGTGAGTTAGTGCGGGGGGCAGATACGCAGTATTTT. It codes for CASSELVRGADTQYF.

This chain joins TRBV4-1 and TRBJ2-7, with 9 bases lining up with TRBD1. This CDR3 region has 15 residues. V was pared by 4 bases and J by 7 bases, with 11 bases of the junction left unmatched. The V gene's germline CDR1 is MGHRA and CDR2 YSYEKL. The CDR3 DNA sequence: TGCGCCAGCAGCCCCCCGGACAGGGGCCCCAAGGAGCAGTACTTC. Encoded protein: CASSPPDRGPKEQYF.

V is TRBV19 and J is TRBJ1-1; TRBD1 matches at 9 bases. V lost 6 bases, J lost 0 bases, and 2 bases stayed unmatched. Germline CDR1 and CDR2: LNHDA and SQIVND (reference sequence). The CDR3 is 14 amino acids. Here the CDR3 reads CASSTGGVNTEAFF. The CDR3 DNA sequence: TGTGCCAGTAGCACAGGGGGCGTGAACACTGAAGCTTTCTTT.

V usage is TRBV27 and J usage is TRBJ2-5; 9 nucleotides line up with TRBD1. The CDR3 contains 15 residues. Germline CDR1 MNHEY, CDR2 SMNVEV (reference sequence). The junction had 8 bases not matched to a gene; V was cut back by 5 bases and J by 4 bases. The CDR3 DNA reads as TGTGCCAGCAGTCCCCCGGGACAGGGACCAGAGACCCAGTACTTC. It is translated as CASSPPGQGPETQYF.